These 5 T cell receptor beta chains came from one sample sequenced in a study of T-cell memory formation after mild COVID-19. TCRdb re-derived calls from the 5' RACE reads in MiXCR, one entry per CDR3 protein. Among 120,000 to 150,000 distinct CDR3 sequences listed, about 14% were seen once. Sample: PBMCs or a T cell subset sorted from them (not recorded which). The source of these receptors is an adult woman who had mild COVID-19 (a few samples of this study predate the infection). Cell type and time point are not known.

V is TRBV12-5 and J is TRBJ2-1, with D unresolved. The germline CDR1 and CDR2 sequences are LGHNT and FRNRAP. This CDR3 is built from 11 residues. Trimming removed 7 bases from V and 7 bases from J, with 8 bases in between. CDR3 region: CASALNNEQFF. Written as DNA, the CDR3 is TGTGCTAGTGCTCTGAATAATGAGCAGTTCTTC.

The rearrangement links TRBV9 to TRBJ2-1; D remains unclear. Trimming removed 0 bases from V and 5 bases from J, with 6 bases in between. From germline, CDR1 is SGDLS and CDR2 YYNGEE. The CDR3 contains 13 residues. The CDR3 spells CASSVVPNNEQFF. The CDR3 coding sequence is TGTGCCAGCAGCGTAGTCCCGAACAATGAGCAGTTCTTC. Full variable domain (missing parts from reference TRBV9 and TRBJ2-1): DSGVTQTPKHLITATGQRVTLRCSPRSGDLSVYWYQQSLDQGLQFLIQYYNGEERAKGNILERFSAQQFPDLHSELNLSSLELGDSALYFCASSVVPNNEQFFGPGTRLTVL.

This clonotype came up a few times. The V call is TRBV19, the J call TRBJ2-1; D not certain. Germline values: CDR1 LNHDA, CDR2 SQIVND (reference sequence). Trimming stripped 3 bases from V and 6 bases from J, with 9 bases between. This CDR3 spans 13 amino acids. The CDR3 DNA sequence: TGTGCCAGTAGTATCCGGGCCTTCAATGAGCAGTTCTTC. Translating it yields CASSIRAFNEQFF.

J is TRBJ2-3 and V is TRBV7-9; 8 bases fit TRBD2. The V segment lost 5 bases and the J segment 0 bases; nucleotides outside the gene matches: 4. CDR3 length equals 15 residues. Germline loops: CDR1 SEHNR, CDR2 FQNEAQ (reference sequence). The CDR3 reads CASSPGGGSTDTQYF. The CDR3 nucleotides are TGTGCCAGCAGCCCCGGCGGGGGGAGCACAGATACGCAGTATTTT.

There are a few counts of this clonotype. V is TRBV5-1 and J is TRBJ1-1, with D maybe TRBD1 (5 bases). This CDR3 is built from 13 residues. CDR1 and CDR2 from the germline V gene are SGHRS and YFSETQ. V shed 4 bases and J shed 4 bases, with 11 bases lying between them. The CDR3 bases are TGCGCCAGCAGCGACGGGGGGGGCACTGAAGCTTTCTTT. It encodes CASSDGGGTEAFF.